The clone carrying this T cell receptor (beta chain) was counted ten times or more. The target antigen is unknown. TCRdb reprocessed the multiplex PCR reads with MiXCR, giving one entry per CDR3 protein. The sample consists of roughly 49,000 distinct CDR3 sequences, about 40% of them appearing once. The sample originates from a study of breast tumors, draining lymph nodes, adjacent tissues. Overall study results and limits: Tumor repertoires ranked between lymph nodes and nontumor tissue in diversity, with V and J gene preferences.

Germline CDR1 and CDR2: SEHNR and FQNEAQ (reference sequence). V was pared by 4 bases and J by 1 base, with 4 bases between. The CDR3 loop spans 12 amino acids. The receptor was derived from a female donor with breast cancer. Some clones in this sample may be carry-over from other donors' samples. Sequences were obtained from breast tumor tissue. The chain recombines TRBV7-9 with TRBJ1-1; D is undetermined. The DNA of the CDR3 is TGTGCCAGCAGCTCGCAGAACACTGAAGCTTTCTTT. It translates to CASSSQNTEAFF.